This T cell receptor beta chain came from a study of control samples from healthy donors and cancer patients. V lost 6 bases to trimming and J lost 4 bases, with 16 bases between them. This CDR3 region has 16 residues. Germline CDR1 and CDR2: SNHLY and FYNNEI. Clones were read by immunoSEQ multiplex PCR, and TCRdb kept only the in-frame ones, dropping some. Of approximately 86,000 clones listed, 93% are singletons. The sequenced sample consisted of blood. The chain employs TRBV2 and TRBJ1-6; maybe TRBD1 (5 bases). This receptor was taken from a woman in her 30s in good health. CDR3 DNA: TGTGCCAGCAGCGTAGGCGGGGCAGGGTATAATTCACCCCTCCACTTT. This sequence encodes CASSVGGAGYNSPLHF.